This TCR beta chain was identified during a study of OX40 agonist ivuxolimab in advanced cancers. With regard to the full study: Ivuxolimab was an agonistic, fully human IgG2 monoclonal antibody directed against OX40 (CD134), a costimulatory receptor. Intravenous ivuxolimab was administered to patients every 2 weeks at six dose levels: 0.01, 0.1, 0.3, 1.5, 3 and 10 mg/kg. Of the roughly 51 dose-escalation patients, hepatocellular carcinoma was present in approximately 20, melanoma in some 15, renal cell carcinoma in 9 and head and neck cancer in 9. A male proportion of around 80% and a mean age of roughly 55 years, ranging from 23 to 79, were recorded for the dose-escalation cohort. Patients were allowed to have had prior anti-PD-1, anti-PD-L1 or anti-CTLA-4 therapy, and 40% of the dose-escalation patients had been treated with checkpoint inhibitors. Partial responses occurred in three dose-escalation patients: two with cutaneous melanoma and one with hepatocellular carcinoma. The purpose of peripheral TCRbeta sequencing was to test whether ivuxolimab changed TCR sequence diversity and led to clonal T-cell expansion. The paper describes the monotherapy dose-escalation part (N of about 52 patients) of the phase I trial of ivuxolimab. Study-level results and caveats: Low levels of normalized T-cell clonal expansion were also seen in some patients who did not respond. Clonal expansion of both CD4+ and CD8+ blood T cells was observed from baseline to week 6 at doses 0.1 to 3.0 mg/kg. In partial responders in the 0.1-3.0 mg/kg groups, normalized peripheral clonal expansion was found to be among the lowest, especially among CD8+ T cells. After ivuxolimab, CD8+ T cells had more expanded clones than CD4+ T cells on average. Antigen specificity was not determined for the clonally expanded peripheral T cells.

Remarks on this clone: Its antigen is still unknown. It has no much larger one-base neighbor in the sample; base qualities were not kept.

V is pared back by 2 bases and J by 4 bases, with 18 bases lying between the germline termini. The CDR3 runs 17 residues from the cysteine to the phenylalanine. This entry keeps only the CDR3 DNA: 51 bases, framed from base 1. The germline V gene supplies CDR1 SGHDT and CDR2 YYEEEE. To sequence the TCRbeta CDR3 region, genomic DNA was isolated from the sorted cells. The immunoSEQ Assay was used to sequence the TCRbeta CDR3 regions. Held by TCRdb, this immuneACCESS table contains in-frame sequences only and omits some clones. Under half of the omission traces to an unresolved V gene where checked; the cause of the rest is unknown. A total of 55,000 to 65,000 clones appear in this sample, more than 85% of them only once. Jointly, the top ten make up 0.76% of the sample. Patients with autoimmune disease history or receiving systemic immunosuppression were excluded from the trial. In every dose cohort, peripheral blood was drawn for TCR sequencing at baseline, cycle 4 day 1, and cycle 7 day 1. Samples came from an open-label, multicenter, first-in-human phase I dose-escalation trial of ivuxolimab. The trial enrolled adults with locally advanced or metastatic head and neck squamous cell, hepatocellular, melanoma or renal cell carcinoma. Before TCR sequencing, CD4+ and CD8+ T cells were separately sorted from peripheral blood.

Specimen: CD4+ or CD8+ T cells sorted from blood, collected in a trial of the OX40 agonist ivuxolimab. The sequence joins TRBV5-6 to TRBJ2-2; TRBD2 could be the D gene, as 6 bases match. This receptor was identified in an adult with an advanced solid tumor such as melanoma, head and neck, liver or kidney cancer. For the CDR3, the sequence is CASSLPGGRDVTGELFF. The DNA reads as follows: TGTGCCAGCAGCTTACCTGGCGGGCGGGACGTCACCGGGGAGCTGTTTTTT.